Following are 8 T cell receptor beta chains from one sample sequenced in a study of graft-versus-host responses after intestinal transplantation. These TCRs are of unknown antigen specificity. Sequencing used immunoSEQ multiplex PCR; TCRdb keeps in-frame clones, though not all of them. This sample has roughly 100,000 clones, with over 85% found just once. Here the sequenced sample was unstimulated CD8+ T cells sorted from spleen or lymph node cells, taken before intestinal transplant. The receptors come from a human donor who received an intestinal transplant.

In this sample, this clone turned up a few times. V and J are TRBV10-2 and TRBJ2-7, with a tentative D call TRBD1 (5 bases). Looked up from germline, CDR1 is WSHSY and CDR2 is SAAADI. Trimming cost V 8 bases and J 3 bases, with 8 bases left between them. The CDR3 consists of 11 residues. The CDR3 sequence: CASHDSYEQYF. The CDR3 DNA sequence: TGCGCCAGCCACGACAGCTACGAGCAGTACTTC.

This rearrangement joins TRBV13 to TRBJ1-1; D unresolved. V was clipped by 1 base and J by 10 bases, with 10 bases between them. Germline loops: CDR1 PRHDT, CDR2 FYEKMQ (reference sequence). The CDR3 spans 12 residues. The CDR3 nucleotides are TGTGCCAGCAGCTTAGAGGGTAGTGGAGCTTTCTTT. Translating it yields CASSLEGSGAFF.

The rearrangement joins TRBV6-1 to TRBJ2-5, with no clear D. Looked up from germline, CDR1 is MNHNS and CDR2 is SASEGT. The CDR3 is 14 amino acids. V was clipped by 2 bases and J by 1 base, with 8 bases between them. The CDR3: CASSELELQETQYF. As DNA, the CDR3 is TGTGCCAGCAGTGAACTAGAGCTCCAAGAGACCCAGTACTTC.

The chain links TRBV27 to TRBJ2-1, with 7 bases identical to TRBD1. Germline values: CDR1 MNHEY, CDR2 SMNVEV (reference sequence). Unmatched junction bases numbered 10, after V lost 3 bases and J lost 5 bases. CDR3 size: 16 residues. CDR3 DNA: TGTGCCAGCAGTTTCAAGCGACAGGGATTAGACAATGAGCAGTTCTTC. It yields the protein CASSFKRQGLDNEQFF.

CDR3 amino acids: CASMGQGAGGYTF. The CDR3 nucleotides read TGTGCCAGCATGGGACAGGGGGCTGGGGGCTACACCTTC. This sequence joins TRBV2 and TRBJ1-2; the match to TRBD1 covers 12 bases. The J segment lost 8 bases and the V segment lost 7 bases, leaving 5 bases of the junction unmatched. This CDR3 comprises 13 residues. Germline CDR1 is SNHLY and CDR2 is FYNNEI.

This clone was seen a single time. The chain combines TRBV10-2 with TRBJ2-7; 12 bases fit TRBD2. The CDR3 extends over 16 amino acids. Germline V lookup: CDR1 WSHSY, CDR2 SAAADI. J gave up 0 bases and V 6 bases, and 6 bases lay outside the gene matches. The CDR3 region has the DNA TGCGCCAGCAGATCTAGCGGGGGGGACTTCTCCTACGAGCAGTACTTC. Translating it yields CASRSSGGDFSYEQYF.

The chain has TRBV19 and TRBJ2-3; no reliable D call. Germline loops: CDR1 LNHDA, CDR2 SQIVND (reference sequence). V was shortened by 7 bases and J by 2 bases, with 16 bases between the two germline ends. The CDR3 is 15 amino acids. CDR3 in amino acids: CASMSAGRPTDTQYF. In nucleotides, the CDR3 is TGTGCCAGTATGTCAGCCGGGCGCCCCACAGATACGCAGTATTTT.

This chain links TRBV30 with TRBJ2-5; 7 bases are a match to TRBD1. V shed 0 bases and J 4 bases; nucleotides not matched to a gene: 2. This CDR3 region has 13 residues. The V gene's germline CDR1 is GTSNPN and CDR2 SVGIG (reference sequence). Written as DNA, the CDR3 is TGTGCCTGGAGTGTAGACAGGGTAGAGACCCAGTACTTC. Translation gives CAWSVDRVETQYF. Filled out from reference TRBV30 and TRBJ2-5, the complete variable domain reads SQTIHQWPATLVQPVGSPLSLECTVEGTSNPNLYWYRQAAGRGLQLLFYSVGIGQISSEVPQNLSASRPQDRQFILSSKKLLLSDSGFYLCAWSVDRVETQYFGPGTRLLVL.